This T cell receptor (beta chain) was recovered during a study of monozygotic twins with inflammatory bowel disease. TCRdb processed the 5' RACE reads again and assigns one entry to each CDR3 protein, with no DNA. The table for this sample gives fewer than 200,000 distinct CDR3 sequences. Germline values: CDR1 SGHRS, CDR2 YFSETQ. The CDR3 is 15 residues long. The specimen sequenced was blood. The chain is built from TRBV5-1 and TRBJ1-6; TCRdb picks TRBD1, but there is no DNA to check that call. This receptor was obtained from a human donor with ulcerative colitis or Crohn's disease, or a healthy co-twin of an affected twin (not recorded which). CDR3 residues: CASKPGQGFHSPLHF.